What follows are 31 T cell receptor beta chains derived from one specimen sequenced in a study of long-term antiretroviral therapy in people with HIV. The authors ran the immunoSEQ assay, v3.0, at survey level. The method was immunoSEQ multiplex PCR; TCRdb's version includes in-frame clones alone and lacks a portion of them. The table includes roughly 7,800 clones, more than 65% detected once. The sample consisted of unsorted PBMCs, taken 0.1 years after starting antiretroviral therapy. The receptors here all came from a man aged 35-49 years with HIV.

The count of this clone is one. This sequence joins TRBV7-9 and TRBJ2-4, with D possibly being TRBD1 or TRBD2 (5 bases each). The V gene lost 4 bases and the J gene lost 8 bases, with 15 bases spanning the gap. This CDR3 has 14 amino acids. Germline V gene data show CDR1 as SEHNR and CDR2 as FQNEAQ (reference sequence). The CDR3: CASSSGTGRHIQYF. As DNA, the CDR3 is TGTGCCAGCAGCTCGGGGACCGGACGGCACATTCAGTACTTC.

The V gene is TRBV18, the J gene TRBJ1-2; D remains unclear. This CDR3 spans 12 amino acids. Germline V gene lookup returns CDR1 KGHSH and CDR2 LQKENI. Trimming removed 0 bases at V and 8 bases at J, with 7 bases between. The CDR3 loop is CASSPPMGGYTF. Written as DNA, the CDR3 is TGTGCCAGCTCACCACCGATGGGGGGCTACACCTTC.

A single count supports this clone. The rearrangement uses TRBV28 and TRBJ2-7; 11 nucleotides line up with TRBD1. CDR3 size: 14 residues. The germline CDR1 and CDR2 sequences are MDHEN and SYDVKM. V shed 6 bases and J 4 bases; nucleotides not matched to a gene: 5. CDR3 in DNA: TGTGCCAGCAGATGGACAGGGGGCAAATACGAGCAGTACTTC. Protein sequence: CASRWTGGKYEQYF. The complete variable domain, with remaining parts taken from reference TRBV28 and TRBJ2-7, reads DVKVTQSSRYLVKRTGEKVFLECVQDMDHENMFWYRQDPGLGLRLIYFSYDVKMKEKGDIPEGYSVSREKKERFSLILESASTNQTSMYLCASRWTGGKYEQYFGPGTRLTVT.

The chain combines TRBV7-2 with TRBJ1-4, with 9 bases aligning to TRBD1. The V and J ends lost 6 bases and 8 bases, in that order; junction bases with no gene match: 10. This CDR3 is built from 15 residues. From germline, CDR1 is SGHTA and CDR2 FQGNSA. CDR3 bases: TGTGCCAGCAGTGGGGACAGGGCCAGTCACGAAAAACTGTTTTTT. This encodes CASSGDRASHEKLFF.

The chain uses TRBV19 and TRBJ2-6, with no clear D. V shed 2 bases and J shed 0 bases, with 2 bases lying between them. Germline assignment: CDR1 LNHDA and CDR2 SQIVND (reference sequence). This CDR3 is 14 amino acids long. Here the CDR3 DNA reads TGTGCCAGTAGTATAAACTCTGGGGCCAACGTCCTGACTTTC. Encoded protein: CASSINSGANVLTF.

This clone has a handful of counts. This chain links TRBV5-1 with TRBJ2-7; no clear D gene. The CDR3 loop spans 17 amino acids. Trimming cost V 0 bases and J 3 bases, with 19 bases left between them. The germline gives CDR1 SGHRS, CDR2 YFSETQ. The CDR3 DNA sequence: TGCGCCAGCAGCTTGGATGGGTCGGTTGACCCCGTCTACGAGCAGTACTTC. Translating it yields CASSLDGSVDPVYEQYF.

This rearrangement joins TRBV5-6 to TRBJ2-7, with D perhaps being TRBD1 or TRBD2 (5 bases each). Trimming took off 4 bases at V and 2 bases at J, with 10 bases between the two ends. Looked up from germline, CDR1 is SGHDT and CDR2 is YYEEEE. This CDR3 contains 13 residues. The CDR3 nucleotides are TGTGCCAGCAGCGCCGGGACGGCCTACGAGCAGTACTTC. Amino acid sequence: CASSAGTAYEQYF.

The rearrangement links TRBV7-3 to TRBJ1-1, with D unclear. The CDR3 length is 13 residues. Trimming cost V 1 base and J 3 bases, with 6 bases left between them. Germline V gives CDR1 SGHTA, CDR2 FQGTGA. Written as DNA, the CDR3 is TGTGCCAGCAGCTTAATGAGGGACACTGAAGCTTTCTTT. This sequence encodes CASSLMRDTEAFF.

This clone was counted once. The V call is TRBV5-1, the J call TRBJ1-2; D ambiguous. The CDR3 contains 13 residues. V was cut by 4 bases and J by 0 bases, with 7 bases left in between. From germline, CDR1 is SGHRS and CDR2 YFSETQ. DNA of the CDR3: TGCGCCAGCAGCCTAAGCCCTAACTATGGCTACACCTTC. It encodes CASSLSPNYGYTF. The whole variable domain, remainder taken from reference TRBV5-1 and TRBJ1-2, is KAGVTQTPRYLIKTRGQQVTLSCSPISGHRSVSWYQQTPGQGLQFLFEYFSETQRNKGNFPGRFSGRQFSNSRSEMNVSTLELGDSALYLCASSLSPNYGYTFGSGTRLTVV.

The rearrangement uses TRBV30 and TRBJ1-4; D is possibly TRBD1 (5 bases). CDR1 is GTSNPN and CDR2 is SVGIG in the germline V gene (reference sequence). This CDR3 has 14 amino acids. The V end was cut by 0 bases, the J end by 5 bases, with 10 bases between. CDR3 in amino acids: CAWSVGTGNEKLFF. The CDR3 DNA sequence: TGTGCCTGGAGTGTAGGGACGGGCAATGAAAAACTGTTTTTT.

The count of this clone is one. The chain recombines TRBV29-1 with TRBJ1-1; the D gene is possibly TRBD1 (5 bases). Germline CDR1 is SQVTM and CDR2 is ANQGSEA. Between the trimmed V and J ends, which lost 3 bases and 10 bases, there was a span of 12 bases. The CDR3 consists of 11 residues. The CDR3 protein is CSVEGPYTAFF. The CDR3 region has the DNA TGCAGCGTTGAGGGACCTTATACAGCTTTCTTT.

The rearrangement uses TRBV2 and TRBJ2-1; tentatively, D is TRBD2 (5 bases). This CDR3 comprises 17 residues. The germline gives CDR1 SNHLY, CDR2 FYNNEI. Trimming stripped 1 base from V and 0 bases from J, with 13 bases between. The CDR3: CASSEELVPSSYNEQFF. In nucleotides, the CDR3 is TGTGCCAGCAGTGAAGAACTAGTCCCCTCCTCCTACAATGAGCAGTTCTTC.

The V and J genes are TRBV29-1 and TRBJ2-1; D is unresolved. Germline V gene data show CDR1 as SQVTM and CDR2 as ANQGSEA. Trimming took off 7 bases at V and 2 bases at J, with 15 bases between the two ends. The CDR3 contains 14 residues. This CDR3 reads CSARQIQAYNEQFF. In nucleotides, the CDR3 is TGCAGCGCCCGTCAAATCCAGGCCTACAATGAGCAGTTCTTC.

The chain carries TRBV19 and TRBJ2-1, with D possibly being TRBD2 (5 bases). The germline CDR1 and CDR2 sequences are LNHDA and SQIVND (reference sequence). V was cut by 4 bases and J by 5 bases, with 15 bases left in between. This CDR3 region has 15 residues. The chain's CDR3 is CASSTGWSGDNEQFF. The CDR3 DNA follows: TGTGCCAGTAGTACCGGGTGGTCCGGGGACAATGAGCAGTTCTTC.

Here the CDR3 reads CASSLGQVTDTQYF. In DNA form, the CDR3 reads TGCGCCAGCAGCTTGGGACAGGTCACAGATACGCAGTATTTT. The chain links TRBV5-1 to TRBJ2-3; tentative D call: TRBD1 (6 bases). V lost 0 bases and J 2 bases, leaving 7 bases between the germline ends. From germline, CDR1 is SGHRS and CDR2 YFSETQ. CDR3 size: 14 residues.

Turning to this clone: A read error may explain this, as a much larger clone is one base away. Other nucleotide sequences in the sample specify the same CDR3. The chain has TRBV4-3 and TRBJ2-3; tentative D call: TRBD2 (5 bases). The germline CDR1 and CDR2 sequences are LGHNA and YSLEER. V was pared by 0 bases and J by 6 bases, with 10 bases between. The CDR3 contains 14 residues. CDR3 nucleotide sequence: TGCGCCAGCAGCCAAGATCGTTCGGGGGATACGCAGTATTTT. The encoded protein is CASSQDRSGDTQYF.

DNA of the CDR3: TGCAGCGTTGGGGAAACAGGGAACATTCAGTACTTC. Translating it yields CSVGETGNIQYF. The rearrangement uses TRBV29-1 and TRBJ2-4; D is possibly TRBD1 (6 bases). Trimming pared 4 bases from V and 7 bases from J, leaving 11 bases between. The CDR3 covers 12 residues. The germline CDR1 and CDR2 sequences are SQVTM and ANQGSEA.

The rearrangement joins TRBV10-1 to TRBJ2-3; D is ambiguous. The ends were cut back, 6 bases at V and 1 base at J, with 8 bases in the middle. Germline V gives CDR1 WNHNN, CDR2 SYGVQD (reference sequence). CDR3 length: 13 residues. CDR3 nucleotide sequence: TGCGCCAGCAGCCCAGCCCGCACAGATACGCAGTATTTT. Protein: CASSPARTDTQYF.

The V gene is TRBV5-6, the J gene TRBJ1-4; D is unresolved. Trimming took off 0 bases at V and 10 bases at J, with 10 bases between the two ends. Germline V gene data show CDR1 as SGHDT and CDR2 as YYEEEE. The CDR3 spans 13 residues. The CDR3 DNA reads as TGTGCCAGCAGCTTGGAGGCAAACGGAAAACTGTTTTTT. It specifies CASSLEANGKLFF.

The rearrangement links TRBV27 to TRBJ2-3, with TRBD2 identical over 10 bases. The V gene end was trimmed by 5 bases and the J gene end by 15 bases; junction bases not matched to a gene: 11. The germline CDR1 and CDR2 sequences are MNHEY and SMNVEV (reference sequence). CDR3 length: 13 residues. CDR3 sequence reads: CASSTLAGGRQYF. For the CDR3, the DNA is TGTGCCAGCAGTACGTTAGCGGGGGGCCGACAATATTTT.

V is TRBV27 and J is TRBJ2-7, with 7 bases lining up with TRBD1. V lost 2 bases, J lost 4 bases, and 5 bases stayed unmatched. This CDR3 is 14 amino acids long. CDR1 and CDR2 (germline): MNHEY, SMNVEV (reference sequence). CDR3 bases: TGTGCCAGCAGTTTACAGGGGGTTGGTTACGAGCAGTACTTC. Protein: CASSLQGVGYEQYF.

A few counts support this clone. The V gene is TRBV6-1, the J gene TRBJ1-1; 7 positions agree with TRBD1. Germline trimming cut 6 bases from V and 1 base from J; bases unmatched to any gene: 5. The CDR3 length is 14 residues. The germline gives CDR1 MNHNS, CDR2 SASEGT. The CDR3 bases are TGTGCCAGCAGCTACAGGGGTCAGAACACTGAAGCTTTCTTT. Its protein product is CASSYRGQNTEAFF.

V usage is TRBV27 and J usage is TRBJ2-4; 8 bases map to TRBD1. This CDR3 contains 13 residues. Germline V CDR1 and CDR2: MNHEY, SMNVEV (reference sequence). Trimming removed 3 bases from V and 7 bases from J; junction bases left unmatched: 2. The CDR3 loop is CASSFGTGNIQYF. The CDR3 nucleotides read TGTGCCAGCAGTTTTGGGACAGGCAACATTCAGTACTTC.

This clone appeared a single time. The chain uses TRBV28 and TRBJ2-7, with 11 bases that match TRBD2. CDR1 is MDHEN and CDR2 is SYDVKM in the germline V gene. This CDR3 comprises 16 residues. Unmatched junction bases numbered 10, after V lost 5 bases and J lost 4 bases. As DNA, the CDR3 is TGTGCCAGCAGTCTGCCTACTAGCGGGGGAACGTACGAGCAGTACTTC. As protein: CASSLPTSGGTYEQYF.

The chain combines TRBV19 with TRBJ1-5; D might be TRBD1 (5 bases). CDR1 is LNHDA and CDR2 is SQIVND in the germline V gene (reference sequence). V was shortened by 1 base and J by 1 base, with 14 bases between the two germline ends. This CDR3 has 17 residues. The chain's CDR3 is CASSIGSGSRSNQPQHF. In nucleotides, the CDR3 is TGTGCCAGTAGTATAGGTTCAGGGTCCCGGAGCAATCAGCCCCAGCATTTT.

The chain recombines TRBV15 with TRBJ1-4; D uncertain. CDR1 LNHNV and CDR2 YYDKDF come from the germline V gene (reference sequence). This CDR3 spans 14 amino acids. With 3 bases removed from V and 0 bases from J, the gap between germline ends came to 5 bases. The CDR3 is CATSSRATNEKLFF. In DNA form, the CDR3 reads TGTGCCACCAGCAGCCGAGCAACTAATGAAAAACTGTTTTTT.

The rearrangement joins TRBV6-1 to TRBJ2-1; D is tentatively TRBD1 or TRBD2 (5 bases each). V shed 0 bases and J shed 4 bases, with 10 bases lying between them. The CDR3 is 15 residues long. Germline V gene sequence: CDR1 MNHNS, CDR2 SASEGT. DNA of the CDR3: TGTGCCAGCAGTGAAGCCCAGGGAGCTTACAATGAGCAGTTCTTC. Translating gives CASSEAQGAYNEQFF.

This sequence joins TRBV19 and TRBJ2-3; 10 positions match TRBD1. Germline lookup yields CDR1 LNHDA and CDR2 SQIVND (reference sequence). Trimming cost V 6 bases and J 4 bases; bases outside gene matches: 1. The CDR3 is 13 amino acids. DNA of the CDR3: TGTGCCAGTAGGACAGGGGGCCCAGATACGCAGTATTTT. Its translation is CASRTGGPDTQYF.

V and J are TRBV6-5 and TRBJ2-7; a weak D match, TRBD2 (5 bases). Looked up from germline, CDR1 is MNHEY and CDR2 is SVGAGI. V lost 6 bases to trimming and J lost 5 bases, with 17 bases between them. The CDR3 has 14 amino acids. In DNA form, the CDR3 reads TGTGCCAGCAGGAGGGATTCACTCGTGGACGAGCAGTACTTC. Protein sequence: CASRRDSLVDEQYF.

This chain joins TRBV5-6 and TRBJ2-1; either TRBD1 or TRBD2 may fit D (6 bases each). CDR3 length: 15 residues. Per the germline V gene, CDR1 is SGHDT and CDR2 is YYEEEE. With 2 bases removed from V and 1 base from J, the gap between germline ends came to 10 bases. The CDR3 nucleotides read TGTGCCAGCAGCTTCGGGGGCGTGTCCTACAATGAGCAGTTCTTC. This sequence encodes CASSFGGVSYNEQFF.

The rearrangement joins TRBV19 to TRBJ2-7, with TRBD1 as a possible D gene (6 bases). Germline V lookup: CDR1 LNHDA, CDR2 SQIVND (reference sequence). The germline V and J ends were trimmed by 3 bases and 1 base, with 7 bases remaining between them. The CDR3 covers 13 residues. The CDR3 DNA sequence: TGTGCCAGTAGTATGACAGGTTCCTACGAGCAGTACTTC. It specifies CASSMTGSYEQYF.